This T cell receptor (beta chain) was captured by sequencing in a study of radiotherapy plus CTLA-4 blockade in lung cancer. Using immunoSEQ multiplex PCR, the repertoire was profiled, and TCRdb retains in-frame clones only, with some absent. The table shows tens of thousands of clones, with just under 75% occurring only once. Ipilimumab CTLA-4 blockade and focal radiation were given to patients with chemo-refractory metastatic non-small-cell lung cancer. Per the germline V gene, CDR1 is MNHEY and CDR2 is SMNVEV (reference sequence). The CDR3 has 14 residues. J gave up 13 bases and V 1 base, and 12 bases lay outside the gene matches.

V is TRBV27 and J is TRBJ1-2, with 7 nucleotides matching TRBD1. The sequencing here drew on peripheral blood, taken from a patient treated with radiotherapy plus ipilimumab. This clonotype originated in a human donor with non-small cell lung cancer who had stable disease on radiotherapy plus ipilimumab. The CDR3 bases are TGTGCCAGCAGTTTATACGGTTCGGGACAGTTATTCACCTTC. Translating gives CASSLYGSGQLFTF.